Shown below are 17 T cell receptor beta chains from a single sample sequenced in a study of blood T cell repertoires in COVID-19. TCRdb keeps only in-frame clones here, not all; method: immunoSEQ multiplex PCR. Of roughly 35,000 clones detected, around 85% appear once; the ten largest clones hold about 29%. Sequenced material: peripheral blood. These receptors were taken from a man at least 80 years old with active or convalescent COVID-19.

The J gene is TRBJ2-1, the V gene TRBV5-5; TRBD2 matches at 10 bases. Unmatched junction bases numbered 8, after V lost 0 bases and J lost 8 bases. Germline V gives CDR1 SGHKS, CDR2 YYEKEE (reference sequence). This CDR3 is built from 16 residues. The CDR3 DNA reads as TGTGCCAGCAGCTTGGGTCCAGCGGGAGGGCTGGATGAGCAGTTCTTC. This codes for CASSLGPAGGLDEQFF.

This chain uses TRBV6-6 with TRBJ1-2; 8 nucleotides align to TRBD1. The V and J ends lost 6 bases and 4 bases, in that order; junction bases with no gene match: 4. Germline CDR1 is MNHNY and CDR2 is SVGAGI (reference sequence). This CDR3 contains 13 residues. The CDR3, as DNA: TGTGCCAGCAGCGACAGGGGACGCTATGGCTACACCTTC. The encoded protein is CASSDRGRYGYTF.

The chain joins TRBV5-1 to TRBJ1-1; D possibly corresponds to TRBD1 (5 bases). The germline gives CDR1 SGHRS, CDR2 YFSETQ. Trimming stripped 3 bases from V and 4 bases from J, with 13 bases between. This CDR3 has 14 amino acids. The CDR3: CASSSTGLVTEAFF. Written as DNA, the CDR3 is TGCGCCAGCAGCTCCACAGGTCTTGTCACTGAAGCTTTCTTT.

The rearrangement joins TRBV29-1 to TRBJ1-2; D not certain. CDR3 length: 14 amino acids. Germline CDR1 is SQVTM and CDR2 is ANQGSEA. V lost 4 bases and J lost 1, with 13 bases in between. The CDR3 DNA reads TGCAGCGTTGTGCCGGTGAGCATTAACTATGGCTACACCTTC. This gives the protein CSVVPVSINYGYTF.

The chain combines TRBV20-1 with TRBJ1-2; D remains unclear. The V gene's germline CDR1 is DFQATT and CDR2 SNEGSKA (reference sequence). The V end was cut by 3 bases, the J end by 8 bases, with 10 bases between. This CDR3 contains 11 residues. This chain's CDR3 is CSARLMRGYTF. CDR3 nucleotide sequence: TGCAGTGCTAGGTTAATGCGGGGCTACACCTTC.

This clone was counted only a few times. This chain uses TRBV4-3 with TRBJ2-1; 7 bases fit TRBD2. Germline V lookup: CDR1 LGHNA, CDR2 YSLEER. The CDR3 covers 16 residues. Trimming cost V 5 bases and J 5 bases; bases outside gene matches: 12. CDR3 in DNA: TGCGCCAGCAGCTGGGGCCGCGGGGGTAGGAACAATGAGCAGTTCTTC. It translates to CASSWGRGGRNNEQFF.

The chain combines TRBV5-1 with TRBJ2-1; D might be TRBD1 (6 bases). Trimming stripped 7 bases from V and 8 bases from J, with 22 bases between. Germline V lookup: CDR1 SGHRS, CDR2 YFSETQ. The CDR3 spans 15 residues. The DNA of the CDR3 is TGCGCCAGCCAGGTGTCGGCAGGGGCTAGCTATGAGCAGTTCTTC. This gives the protein CASQVSAGASYEQFF.

This clone was detected only a few times. The chain is built from TRBV18 and TRBJ2-7, with TRBD2 identical over 11 bases. Germline V gives CDR1 KGHSH, CDR2 LQKENI. Losses at the gene ends were 5 bases for V and 3 bases for J; bases not matched to a gene: 3. This CDR3 contains 14 residues. This chain's CDR3 is CASSAGTSGYEQYF. CDR3 coding DNA: TGTGCCAGCTCAGCCGGGACTAGCGGCTACGAGCAGTACTTC.

V gene TRBV11-2 combines with J gene TRBJ1-5; 11 nucleotides match TRBD1. The CDR3 loop spans 17 amino acids. The trim removed 5 bases at V and 2 bases at J, leaving 8 bases unmatched. CDR1 is SGHAT and CDR2 is FQNNGV in the germline V gene. This CDR3 is CASSPGQGARGNQPQHF. The CDR3 DNA reads as TGTGCCAGCAGCCCAGGACAGGGGGCGAGGGGCAATCAGCCCCAGCATTTT.

This sequence joins TRBV19 and TRBJ1-2; D uncertain. The length of the CDR3 is 14 residues. V was shortened by 3 bases and J by 5 bases, with 13 bases between the two germline ends. Germline V CDR1 and CDR2: LNHDA, SQIVND (reference sequence). The CDR3: CASSIPPPGYGYTF. The CDR3 DNA reads TGTGCCAGTAGTATTCCACCCCCGGGGTATGGCTACACCTTC.

CDR3 nucleotide sequence: TGCGCCAGCAGCTTGGATTGGGACAGGGGCTACGAGCAGTACTTC. Its protein product is CASSLDWDRGYEQYF. This chain joins TRBV5-1 and TRBJ2-7; 10 bases fit TRBD1. The germline CDR1 and CDR2 sequences are SGHRS and YFSETQ. CDR3 length: 15 amino acids. V lost 0 bases and J lost 3; bases outside the gene matches: 3.

In this sample, this clone turned up a few times. This chain connects TRBV18 to TRBJ1-4; D uncertain. V was pared by 5 bases and J by 4 bases, with 8 bases between. This CDR3 is built from 13 residues. Germline V CDR1 and CDR2: KGHSH, LQKENI. The CDR3 sequence: CASSAGVNEKLFF. The CDR3 DNA follows: TGTGCCAGCTCAGCCGGGGTTAATGAAAAACTGTTTTTT.

The rearrangement uses TRBV11-3 and TRBJ2-4; tentative D call: TRBD2 (5 bases). CDR3 size: 15 residues. Deletions cut 5 bases from V and 7 bases from J, with 18 bases between. In germline, CDR1 is SGHNT, CDR2 YENEEA. The CDR3 DNA is TGTGCCAGCAGCCCACCTTCGGGGAAAAGGAACATTCAGTACTTC. Translation gives CASSPPSGKRNIQYF.

V gene TRBV24-1 combines with J gene TRBJ2-2; D is possibly TRBD2 (5 bases). CDR3 length: 19 residues. Germline CDR1 KGHDR, CDR2 SFDVKD. V lost 1 base and J 1 base, leaving 18 bases between the germline ends. CDR3 nucleotide sequence: TGTGCCACCAGTGATTTTATGTCCCCGGCCGGGGTGAACACCGGGGAGCTGTTTTTT. Translated: CATSDFMSPAGVNTGELFF.

The rearrangement uses TRBV5-5 and TRBJ1-2; tentative D call: TRBD1 (6 bases). The CDR3 covers 16 residues. Germline CDR1 reads SGHKS; CDR2 reads YYEKEE (reference sequence). The V gene lost 3 bases and the J gene lost 3 bases, with 18 bases spanning the gap. The CDR3 loop is CASSWGPQVRDYGYTF. CDR3 in DNA: TGTGCCAGCAGCTGGGGGCCACAGGTGCGGGACTATGGCTACACCTTC.

This clone was seen just once. The rearrangement links TRBV6-6 to TRBJ2-1, with D hard to call. Deletions cut 7 bases from V and 5 bases from J, with 9 bases between. The length of the CDR3 is 12 residues. Germline V gives CDR1 MNHNY, CDR2 SVGAGI (reference sequence). In nucleotides, the CDR3 is TGTGCCAGCACTGCCGACAACAATGAGCAGTTCTTC. Its protein is CASTADNNEQFF.

The gene calls are TRBV29-1 and TRBJ2-1; 9 bases are shared with TRBD2. Germline V gene lookup returns CDR1 SQVTM and CDR2 ANQGSEA. The CDR3 spans 16 residues. V lost 3 bases and J lost 4; bases outside the gene matches: 10. The CDR3 is CSVDGVAGVGYNEQFF. The CDR3 nucleotides read TGCAGCGTTGATGGTGTAGCGGGAGTGGGGTACAATGAGCAGTTCTTC.